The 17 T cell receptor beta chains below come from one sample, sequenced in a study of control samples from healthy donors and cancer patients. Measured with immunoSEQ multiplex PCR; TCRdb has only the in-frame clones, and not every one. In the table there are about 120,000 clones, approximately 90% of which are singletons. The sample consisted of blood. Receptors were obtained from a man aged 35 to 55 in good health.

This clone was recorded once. The CDR3 is CASSLWTANLAGPSTDTQYF. DNA for the CDR3: TGCGCCAGCAGCCTCTGGACAGCAAACCTAGCGGGGCCTAGCACAGATACGCAGTATTTT. The chain carries TRBV5-1 and TRBJ2-3; 9 bases line up with TRBD2. This CDR3 is 20 amino acids long. Unmatched junction bases numbered 18, after V lost 4 bases and J lost 0 bases. Germline V gene lookup returns CDR1 SGHRS and CDR2 YFSETQ.

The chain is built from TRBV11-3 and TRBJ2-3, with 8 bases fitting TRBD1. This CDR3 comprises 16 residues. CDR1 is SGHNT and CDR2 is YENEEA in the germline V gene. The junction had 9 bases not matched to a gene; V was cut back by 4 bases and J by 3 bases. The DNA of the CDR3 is TGTGCCAGCAGCTCCCCCTCAGGGGGCGGGACAGATACGCAGTATTTT. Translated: CASSSPSGGGTDTQYF.

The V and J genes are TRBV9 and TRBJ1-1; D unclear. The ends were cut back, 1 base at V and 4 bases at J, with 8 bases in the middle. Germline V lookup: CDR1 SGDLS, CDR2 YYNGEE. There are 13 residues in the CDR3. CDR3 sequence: CASSVSTATEAFF. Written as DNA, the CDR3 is TGTGCCAGCAGCGTAAGCACGGCCACTGAAGCTTTCTTT.

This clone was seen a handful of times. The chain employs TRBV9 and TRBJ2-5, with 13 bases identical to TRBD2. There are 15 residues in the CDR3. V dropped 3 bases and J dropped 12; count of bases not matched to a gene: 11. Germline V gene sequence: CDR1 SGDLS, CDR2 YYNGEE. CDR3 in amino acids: CASSASGTSGDLEYF. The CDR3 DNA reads TGTGCCAGCAGCGCCTCCGGGACTAGCGGGGACTTGGAGTACTTC.

The CDR3 loop is CASSYKGAEAFF. DNA for the CDR3: TGCGCCAGCAGCTATAAAGGGGCAGAAGCTTTCTTT. The rearrangement links TRBV4-1 to TRBJ1-1; TRBD1 might be the D (5 bases). Trimming shortened V by 5 bases and J by 8 bases, and 12 bases separated the two germline ends. The CDR3 has 12 amino acids. Germline CDR1 is MGHRA and CDR2 is YSYEKL.

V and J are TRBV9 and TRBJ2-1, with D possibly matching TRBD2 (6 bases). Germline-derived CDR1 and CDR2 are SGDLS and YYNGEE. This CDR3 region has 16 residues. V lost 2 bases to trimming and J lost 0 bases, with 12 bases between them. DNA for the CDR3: TGTGCCAGCAGCGTCCAGGCGGGGCGCTCCTACAATGAGCAGTTCTTC. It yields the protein CASSVQAGRSYNEQFF.

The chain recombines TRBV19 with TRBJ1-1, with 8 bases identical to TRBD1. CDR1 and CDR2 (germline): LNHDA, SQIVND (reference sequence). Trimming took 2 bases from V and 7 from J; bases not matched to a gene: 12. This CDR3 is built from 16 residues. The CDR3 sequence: CASSIRQGALENEAFF. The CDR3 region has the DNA TGTGCCAGTAGTATAAGGCAGGGGGCGCTAGAAAATGAAGCTTTCTTT. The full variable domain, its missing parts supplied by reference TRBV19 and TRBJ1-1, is DGGITQSPKYLFRKEGQNVTLSCEQNLNHDAMYWYRQDPGQGLRLIYYSQIVNDFQKGDIAEGYSVSREKKESFPLTVTSAQKNPTAFYLCASSIRQGALENEAFFGQGTRLTVV.

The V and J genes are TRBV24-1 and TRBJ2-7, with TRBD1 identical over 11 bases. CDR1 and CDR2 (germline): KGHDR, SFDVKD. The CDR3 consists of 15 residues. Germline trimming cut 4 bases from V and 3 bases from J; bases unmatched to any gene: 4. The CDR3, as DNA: TGTGCCACCAGTGACCCGGACAGGGGGCTCTACGAGCAGTACTTC. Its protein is CATSDPDRGLYEQYF.

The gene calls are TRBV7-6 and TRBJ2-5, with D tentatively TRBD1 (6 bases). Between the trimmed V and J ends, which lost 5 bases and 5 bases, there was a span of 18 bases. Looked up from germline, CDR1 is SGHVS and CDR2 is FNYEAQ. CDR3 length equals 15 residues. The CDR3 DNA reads TGTGCCAGCAGCCGAGTCAGGGGCCCGACTGAGACCCAGTACTTC. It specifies CASSRVRGPTETQYF.

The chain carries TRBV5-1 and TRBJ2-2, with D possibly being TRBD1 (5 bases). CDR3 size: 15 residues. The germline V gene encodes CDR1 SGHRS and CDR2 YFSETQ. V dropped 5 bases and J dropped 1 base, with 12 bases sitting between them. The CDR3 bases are TGCGCCAGCAGATGGGGCTATCTGAACACCGGGGAGCTGTTTTTT. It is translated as CASRWGYLNTGELFF.

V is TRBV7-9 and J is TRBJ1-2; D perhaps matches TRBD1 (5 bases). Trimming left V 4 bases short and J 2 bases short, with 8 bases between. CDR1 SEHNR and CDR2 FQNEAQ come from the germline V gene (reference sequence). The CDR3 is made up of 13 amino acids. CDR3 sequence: CASSSTENYGYTF. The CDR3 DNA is TGTGCCAGCAGCTCGACAGAGAACTATGGCTACACCTTC.

The CDR3 loop is CASSFWGAEAFF. The CDR3 DNA sequence: TGTGCCAGCAGTTTTTGGGGGGCTGAAGCTTTCTTT. The V gene is TRBV12-3 or TRBV12-4, the J gene TRBJ1-1, with D perhaps TRBD1 (5 bases). CDR3 length: 12 amino acids. V was clipped by 3 bases and J by 6 bases, with 8 bases between them.

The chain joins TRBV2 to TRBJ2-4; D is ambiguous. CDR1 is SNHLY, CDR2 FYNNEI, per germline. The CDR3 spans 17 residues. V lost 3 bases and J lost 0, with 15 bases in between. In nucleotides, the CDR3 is TGTGCCAGCAGTGAGGCGACGGGTGGGGTAGCCAAAAACATTCAGTACTTC. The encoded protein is CASSEATGGVAKNIQYF.

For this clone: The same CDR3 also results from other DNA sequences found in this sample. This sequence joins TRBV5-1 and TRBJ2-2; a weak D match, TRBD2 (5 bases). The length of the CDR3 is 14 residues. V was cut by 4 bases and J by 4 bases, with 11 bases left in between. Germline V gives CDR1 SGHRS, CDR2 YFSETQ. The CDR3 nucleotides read TGCGCCAGCAGCCCTGGACTTTCCACCGGGGAGCTGTTTTTT. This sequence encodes CASSPGLSTGELFF.

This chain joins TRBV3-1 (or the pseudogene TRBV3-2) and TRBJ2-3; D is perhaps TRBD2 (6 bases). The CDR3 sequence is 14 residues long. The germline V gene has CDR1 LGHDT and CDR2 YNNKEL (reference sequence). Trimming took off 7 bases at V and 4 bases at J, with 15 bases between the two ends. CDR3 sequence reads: CASKRGAGADTQYF. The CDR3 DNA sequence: TGTGCCAGCAAACGGGGAGCGGGCGCAGATACGCAGTATTTT.

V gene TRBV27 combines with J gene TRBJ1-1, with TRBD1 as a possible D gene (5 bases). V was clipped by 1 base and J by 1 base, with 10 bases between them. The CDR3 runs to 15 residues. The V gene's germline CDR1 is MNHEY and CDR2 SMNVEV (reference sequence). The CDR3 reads CASSLWGSRNTEAFF. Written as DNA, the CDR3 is TGTGCCAGCAGTTTATGGGGCAGCCGGAACACTGAAGCTTTCTTT.

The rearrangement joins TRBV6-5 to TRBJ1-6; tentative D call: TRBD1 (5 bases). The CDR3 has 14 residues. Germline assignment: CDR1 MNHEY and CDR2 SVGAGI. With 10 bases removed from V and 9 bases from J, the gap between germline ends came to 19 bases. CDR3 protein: CATPRVTGGSPLHF. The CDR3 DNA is TGTGCCACCCCGAGAGTGACCGGGGGTTCACCCCTCCACTTT.